The next 23 T cell receptor beta chains were all read from a single sample in a study of blood T cells in healthy people across ages. For the second PCR, which ran for roughly 6 to 11 cycles, a sample-barcoded 5' primer and a J-beta primer mix were used. Using its own MiXCR run on the 5' RACE reads, TCRdb lists one record per CDR3 protein. The data show hundreds of thousands of distinct CDR3 sequences, roughly 20% seen once. Sequencing input: blood. The origin of the receptors is a man between 65 and 85 years old in good health.

The J gene is TRBJ2-7, the V gene TRBV28; possible D gene TRBD1, 6 bases. V was trimmed by 8 bases and J by 4 bases, leaving 21 bases between them. CDR3 size: 15 residues. CDR1 MDHEN and CDR2 SYDVKM come from the germline V gene. The CDR3 DNA reads TGTGCCAGCGGGTCTGCAGGGACAATTGTTTACGAGCAGTACTTC. It is translated as CASGSAGTIVYEQYF.

This chain uses TRBV28 with TRBJ2-5; 8 nucleotides agree with TRBD2. The DNA end lines up better with TRBJ2-1; the J call may be wrong. The CDR3 extends over 14 amino acids. Germline values: CDR1 MDHEN, CDR2 SYDVKM. CDR3 protein: CASSFQRERNEQFF. The CDR3, as DNA: TGTGCCAGCAGTTTCCAGCGGGAGAGGAATGAGCAGTTCTTC.

This clonotype was seen at least ten times. The gene calls are TRBV28 and TRBJ2-7, with 8 positions matching TRBD2. The V gene end was trimmed by 1 base and the J gene end by 9 bases; junction bases not matched to a gene: 11. Germline V CDR1 and CDR2: MDHEN, SYDVKM. This CDR3 has 15 amino acids. The DNA of the CDR3 is TGTGCCAGCAGTTTATCCGCGGGACTAGAAGGCGCGCAGTACTTC. Protein sequence: CASSLSAGLEGAQYF.

This clonotype was seen ten or more times. The V and J genes are TRBV2 and TRBJ2-5, with 10 bases fitting TRBD2. V was clipped by 7 bases and J by 7 bases; unmatched bases: 3. The CDR3 loop spans 12 amino acids. CDR1 is SNHLY and CDR2 is FYNNEI in the germline V gene. The CDR3 loop reads CASTRTSGTQYF. CDR3 nucleotides: TGTGCCAGCACTAGGACTAGCGGGACCCAGTACTTC.

V and J are TRBV28 and TRBJ2-5, with 9 bases identical to TRBD1. The CDR3 totals 16 residues. Germline CDR1 and CDR2: MDHEN and SYDVKM. V trimming: 5 bases; J trimming: 2 bases; junction bases outside the gene matches: 9. The CDR3 DNA reads as TGTGCCAGCAGTGCCTATCCCGGGACAGGGCAAGAGACCCAGTACTTC. Amino acids: CASSAYPGTGQETQYF.

This clonotype was counted only a few times. Being one base from a much bigger clone, this may be a read error. The V gene is TRBV9, the J gene TRBJ2-1; D is uncertain. The CDR3 covers 14 residues. Looked up from germline, CDR1 is SGDLS and CDR2 is YYNGEE. CDR3 residues: CAGSPWGSGDEQFF. Written as DNA, the CDR3 is TGTGCCGGCAGCCCTTGGGGATCGGGCGATGAGCAGTTCTTC.

The V gene is TRBV20-1, the J gene TRBJ2-1; D is unclear. The assigned J gene may be wrong: the sequence end matches TRBJ2-7 better. Germline-derived CDR1 and CDR2 are DFQATT and SNEGSKA (reference sequence). The CDR3 has 11 amino acids. The DNA of the CDR3 is TGCAGTGCTGGGCGTAGCAATGAGCAGTACTTC. Translating it yields CSAGRSNEQYF.

The rearrangement links TRBV29-1 to TRBJ1-1; D is undetermined. There are 13 residues in the CDR3. V dropped 4 bases and J dropped 4 bases, with 13 bases sitting between them. CDR1 is SQVTM, CDR2 ANQGSEA, per germline. The CDR3 sequence: CSVAQTASTEAFF. The CDR3 DNA sequence: TGCAGCGTTGCACAAACCGCGAGCACTGAAGCTTTCTTT.

This chain joins TRBV7-9 and TRBJ2-2, with D perhaps matching TRBD1 (5 bases). CDR3 length: 16 residues. The ends were cut back, 1 base at V and 2 bases at J, with 11 bases in the middle. Germline CDR1 SEHNR, CDR2 FQNEAQ (reference sequence). In DNA form, the CDR3 reads TGTGCCAGCAGCTTAGGAAGGGGCACCAACACCGGGGAGCTGTTTTTT. This translates into CASSLGRGTNTGELFF. The variable domain in full, with the rest retrieved from reference TRBV7-9 and TRBJ2-2, is DTGVSQNPRHKITKRGQNVTFRCDPISEHNRLYWYRQTLGQGPEFLTYFQNEAQLEKSRLLSDRFSAERPKGSFSTLEIQRTEQGDSAMYLCASSLGRGTNTGELFFGEGSRLTVL.

This chain joins TRBV6-2 or TRBV6-3 and TRBJ2-7; D may be TRBD2 (6 bases). The end of the DNA aligns better with TRBJ2-5, so the J call may be wrong. The V gene's germline CDR1 is MNHEY and CDR2 SVGEGT. The CDR3 totals 14 residues. In nucleotides, the CDR3 is TGTGCCAGCAAGAGGGGAGGCGGAGAAGAGACCCAGTACTTC. Its translation is CASKRGGGEETQYF.

This clonotype turned up a few times. This chain links TRBV6-2 or TRBV6-3 with TRBJ2-4, with 9 bases fitting TRBD1. CDR1 MNHEY and CDR2 SVGEGT come from the germline V gene. V lost 5 bases to trimming and J lost 7 bases; unmatched junction nucleotides: 3. The CDR3 contains 13 residues. In nucleotides, the CDR3 is TGTGCCAGCAGTACAGGGGGCTTGAACATTCAGTACTTC. This encodes CASSTGGLNIQYF.

This clonotype has ten or more counts. J is TRBJ2-1 and V is TRBV29-1; D is perhaps TRBD1 (6 bases). V shed 6 bases and J shed 8 bases, with 11 bases lying between them. The V gene's germline CDR1 is SQVTM and CDR2 ANQGSEA. This CDR3 has 11 amino acids. The CDR3: CSVPGVDEQFF. CDR3 sequence (DNA): TGCAGCGTCCCAGGGGTGGATGAGCAGTTCTTC.

The sample holds a few counts of this clonotype. The chain employs TRBV3-1 and TRBJ2-1, with 11 bases lining up with TRBD2. Germline CDR1 and CDR2: LGHDT and YNNKEL (reference sequence). The CDR3 contains 15 residues. The V and J ends lost 4 bases and 7 bases, in that order; junction bases with no gene match: 6. In DNA form, the CDR3 reads TGTGCCAGCAGCCGGGCTAGCGGGGGGTTAAATGAGCAGTTCTTC. Its protein is CASSRASGGLNEQFF.

This rearrangement joins TRBV20-1 to TRBJ2-5; 7 bases map to TRBD2. CDR3 length equals 12 residues. The V gene's germline CDR1 is DFQATT and CDR2 SNEGSKA (reference sequence). V gave up 7 bases and J gave up 5 bases; unmatched junction bases: 7. In DNA, the CDR3 is TGCAGTGGCGGCGGGAGTATGGAGACCCAGTACTTC. Its protein product is CSGGGSMETQYF.

The chain couples TRBV4-3 to TRBJ2-7; 7 bases map to TRBD1. From germline, CDR1 is LGHNA and CDR2 YSLEER. The J segment lost 3 bases and the V segment lost 4 bases, leaving 9 bases of the junction unmatched. This CDR3 region has 15 residues. This chain's CDR3 is CASSLGQELNYEQYF. The CDR3, as DNA: TGCGCCAGCAGCCTTGGACAGGAACTTAACTACGAGCAGTACTTC.

This clonotype was recorded a few times. V usage is TRBV20-1 and J usage is TRBJ2-5, with D perhaps matching TRBD2 (6 bases). From germline, CDR1 is DFQATT and CDR2 SNEGSKA (reference sequence). Trimming stripped 1 base from V and 1 base from J, with 13 bases between. The CDR3 is 15 residues long. This CDR3 reads CSARATDYPQETQYF. CDR3 in DNA: TGCAGTGCTAGAGCCACGGACTACCCCCAAGAGACCCAGTACTTC.

The chain employs TRBV20-1 and TRBJ2-7, with 7 bases matching TRBD1. This CDR3 contains 14 residues. Germline trimming cut 5 bases from V and 2 bases from J; bases unmatched to any gene: 9. From germline, CDR1 is DFQATT and CDR2 SNEGSKA (reference sequence). The CDR3 here is CSAATGVGAYEQYF. Written as DNA, the CDR3 is TGCAGTGCTGCAACAGGGGTAGGTGCCTACGAGCAGTACTTC.

This clonotype was seen a few times. The chain joins TRBV11-2 to TRBJ2-1; 14 bases line up with TRBD2. Germline V gene lookup returns CDR1 SGHAT and CDR2 FQNNGV. The CDR3 has 15 residues. V lost 5 bases to trimming and J lost 9 bases; unmatched junction nucleotides: 6. The CDR3, as DNA: TGTGCCAGCAGCCAGGGGGGACTAGCGGGAGTTGAGCAGTTCTTC. This codes for CASSQGGLAGVEQFF.

Here the CDR3 reads CSVLQGVVYNEQFF. CDR3 DNA sequence: TGCAGCGTACTACAGGGGGTCGTCTACAATGAGCAGTTCTTC. V gene TRBV29-1 combines with J gene TRBJ2-1, with 8 bases lining up with TRBD1. Losses at the gene ends were 6 bases for V and 3 bases for J; bases not matched to a gene: 7. The V gene's germline CDR1 is SQVTM and CDR2 ANQGSEA. The CDR3 has 14 residues.

The CDR3 reads CSASSDREDEQYF. The CDR3 coding sequence is TGCAGTGCTTCGTCGGACAGGGAGGACGAGCAGTACTTC. V and J are TRBV20-1 and TRBJ2-5, with TRBD1 matching over 8 bases. Matching the DNA end better, TRBJ2-7 makes the J call doubtful. The CDR3 spans 13 residues. The germline gives CDR1 DFQATT, CDR2 SNEGSKA (reference sequence).

The chain joins TRBV20-1 to TRBJ1-2, with D maybe TRBD1 (5 bases). Germline loops: CDR1 DFQATT, CDR2 SNEGSKA (reference sequence). Trimming pared 6 bases from V and 6 bases from J, leaving 17 bases between. This CDR3 is 13 amino acids long. In nucleotides, the CDR3 is TGCAGTGCGAAGAGGTACCAGGGCCATGGCTACACCTTC. Amino acids: CSAKRYQGHGYTF.

This clonotype was picked up a small number of times. The chain employs TRBV7-9 and TRBJ2-7, with 13 bases lining up with TRBD2. Germline-derived CDR1 and CDR2 are SEHNR and FQNEAQ (reference sequence). The V segment lost 6 bases and the J segment 4 bases; nucleotides outside the gene matches: 12. This CDR3 has 17 residues. The CDR3 coding sequence is TGTGCCAGCAGTCCCCTCACGGGGACTAGCGGGACATACGAGCAGTACTTC. Its protein is CASSPLTGTSGTYEQYF.

The CDR3 sequence is CASSYLAGRVYNEQFF. CDR3 sequence (DNA): TGTGCCAGCAGTTACTTGGCAGGACGGGTATACAATGAGCAGTTCTTC. The chain joins TRBV6-2 or TRBV6-3 to TRBJ2-1; D gene uncertain. The CDR3 has 16 amino acids. Germline V lookup: CDR1 MNHEY, CDR2 SVGEGT. Trimming stripped 1 base from V and 4 bases from J, with 14 bases between.